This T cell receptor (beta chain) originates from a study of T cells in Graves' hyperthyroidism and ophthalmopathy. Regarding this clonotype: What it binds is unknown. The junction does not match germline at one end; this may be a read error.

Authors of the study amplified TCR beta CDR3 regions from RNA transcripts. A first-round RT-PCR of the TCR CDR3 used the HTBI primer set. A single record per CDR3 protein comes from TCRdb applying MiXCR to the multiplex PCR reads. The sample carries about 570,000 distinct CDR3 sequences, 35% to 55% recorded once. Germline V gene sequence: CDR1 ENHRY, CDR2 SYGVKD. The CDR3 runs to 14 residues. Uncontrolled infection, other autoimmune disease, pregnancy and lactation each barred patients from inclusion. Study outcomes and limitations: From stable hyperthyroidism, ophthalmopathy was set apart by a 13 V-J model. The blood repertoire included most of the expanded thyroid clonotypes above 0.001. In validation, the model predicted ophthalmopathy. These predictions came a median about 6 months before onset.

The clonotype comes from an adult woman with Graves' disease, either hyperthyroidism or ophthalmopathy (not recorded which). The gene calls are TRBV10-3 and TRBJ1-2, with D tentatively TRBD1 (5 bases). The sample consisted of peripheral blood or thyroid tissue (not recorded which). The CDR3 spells CASSEGVGSYGYTF. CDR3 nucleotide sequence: TGTGCCAGCAGTGAAGGGGTAGGATCCTATGGCTACACCTTC.